This T cell receptor beta chain originates from a study of blood T cell repertoires in COVID-19. About the research overall: From T cells, B-cell-depleted T cells, or PBMCs came the material, which was cDNA or gDNA.

A note on this clone: Other DNA sequences within the sample encode an identical CDR3.

The repertoire was sequenced with immunoSEQ multiplex PCR; TCRdb's copy has only in-frame clones and lacks some. Of 200,000 to 250,000 clones in the sample, 83% were seen once. The CDR3 is 13 residues long. V was cut by 5 bases and J by 1 base, with 8 bases left in between. Per the germline V gene, CDR1 is KGHSH and CDR2 is LQKENI. The sequence derives from a woman aged 45-65 years who had been exposed to COVID-19. The chain carries TRBV18 and TRBJ1-1; possible D gene TRBD1, 6 bases. Sequenced material: PBMCs or T cells enriched from blood (not recorded which). The CDR3 here is CASSLQGNTEAFF. The CDR3 nucleotides read TGTGCCAGCTCATTACAGGGGAACACTGAAGCTTTCTTT.